Sequencing of this T cell receptor (beta chain) was carried out in a study of cytomegalovirus exposure and HLA in healthy donors. The PCR made use of 60 Vbeta and 13 Jbeta primers. TCRdb keeps only in-frame clones here, not all; method: immunoSEQ multiplex PCR. The sample holds about 150,000 clones, about 80% seen once. Note on this clone: The antigen is not known.

Broader study findings: Most TCR sequences were seen very rarely across donors, but some public TCRs occurred in many. It was likely that a cluster of highly shared sequence variants was a sequencing artifact. Analysis was carried out at a later point, and it linked a missense DCLRE1C variant to TCR beta V- and J-gene trimming. Near-uniform donor sequencing depth was presumed by presence/absence analyses.

The CDR3 is 16 amino acids. Germline V gene data show CDR1 as LGHNA and CDR2 as YNFKEQ. V lost 3 bases, J lost 3 bases, and 15 bases lay in between. The sample taken for sequencing was PBMCs. The TCR originated in a man in his thirties or forties in good health and CMV-seropositive. This chain joins TRBV4-2 and TRBJ1-5; D uncertain. The CDR3 nucleotides are TGTGCCAGCAGCCAGTCGCATCAGGTTAACAATCAGCCCCAGCATTTT. Its translation is CASSQSHQVNNQPQHF.